A selection of T cell receptor beta chains follows, all from one sample in a study of radiotherapy plus CTLA-4 blockade in lung cancer. Measured with immunoSEQ multiplex PCR; TCRdb has only the in-frame clones, and not every one. The sample records some 51,000 clones, approximately 80% being singletons. Sequencing used peripheral blood, obtained from a patient treated with radiotherapy plus ipilimumab. Receptors were obtained from a human donor with non-small cell lung cancer whose response to radiotherapy plus ipilimumab could not be evaluated. Each CDR3 is given with its conserved first and last residue.

v_call	j_call	cdr3_aa
TRBV11-2	TRBJ2-7	CASSLRTSGSLAYEQYF
TRBV2	TRBJ2-1	CASSERGGSYNEQFF
TRBV18	TRBJ2-7	CASSPSEGASYEQYF
TRBV10-3	TRBJ1-5	CAISETGVNNQPQHF
TRBV5-1	TRBJ1-1	CASSEQGSVTEAFF
TRBV5-6	TRBJ2-3	CASSPRRQGATQYF
TRBV15	TRBJ2-7	CATSRGWQDYEQYF
TRBV5-6	TRBJ2-1	CASSLTSSYNEQFF
TRBV27	TRBJ1-1	CASSFHRVNTEAFF
TRBV6-1	TRBJ1-3	CASSVSGNTIYF
TRBV7-9	TRBJ2-2	CASSSRGQGDTVTGELFF
TRBV5-4	TRBJ2-7	CASSPRQDYEQYF
TRBV7-9	TRBJ1-5	CASSLADRGLNQPQHF
TRBV6-6	.	CASSITGSSYEQYF
TRBV7-2	TRBJ2-3	CASSPGTGRTDTQYF
TRBV11-2	TRBJ1-2	CASSSPRQGLGYGYTF
TRBV27	TRBJ2-7	CASSLQGIPYEQYF
TRBV4-2	TRBJ2-1	CASSQEVAGAYNEQFF
TRBV7-3	TRBJ2-1	CASCPASGTYNEQFF
TRBV4-1	TRBJ2-7	CASSQDGGVSYEQYF
TRBV9	TRBJ2-7	CASSGEPGTPAAYEQYF
TRBV6-5	TRBJ2-1	CASSQRESYNEQFF
TRBV7-6	TRBJ1-1	CASSTYRVGGPEAFF
TRBV9	TRBJ2-7	CASSGTVDFYEQYF
TRBV4-3	TRBJ2-2	CASSQGPSTGELFF
TRBV9	TRBJ2-3	CASSVVGGGSADTQYF
TRBV11-3	TRBJ1-1	CASSPGGQYTEAFF
TRBV18	TRBJ2-7	CASSPFSLRTGLDEQYF
TRBV5-1	TRBJ2-1	CASSLIPGMYNEQFF
TRBV28	TRBJ1-1	CASSLRQGRGATEAFF
TRBV5-1	TRBJ2-7	CASSLRGQPYEQYF
TRBV5-1	TRBJ1-3	CASSDGGVAGNTIYF
TRBV5-1	TRBJ2-3	CASSLVLVDSTDTQYF
TRBV13	TRBJ2-7	CASSPQGFTYEQYF
TRBV15	TRBJ2-1	CATSRDRGTGSNEQFF
TRBV9	TRBJ2-7	CASSVEKREAYEQYF
TRBV11-2	TRBJ2-6	CASSSPKGDRVFGANVLTF
TRBV9	TRBJ2-1	CASSLDSEQFF
TRBV7-2	TRBJ2-1	CASSFRLAGRNEQFF
TRBV28	TRBJ1-2	CATTGEGNYGYTF
TRBV7-9	TRBJ2-7	CASSPREGHSRYEQYF
TRBV30	TRBJ2-1	CAHQEGHYNEQFF
TRBV2	TRBJ2-3	CASSGGIERSTDTQYF
TRBV29-1	TRBJ2-2	CSVEGRTNTGELFF
TRBV7-8	TRBJ1-4	CASGDRVGEKLFF
TRBV30	TRBJ1-2	CAWSVPPANYGYTF
TRBV28	TRBJ1-5	CASSLTGSNQPQHF
TRBV30	TRBJ1-1	CAWGRTPRWTEAFF
TRBV7-6	TRBJ2-5	CASSLSPPAGAGETQYF
TRBV4-2	TRBJ1-2	CASSPKGDRDYGYTF
TRBV10-1	TRBJ2-3	CASGTRGTSGGDSDTQYF
TRBV7-6	TRBJ2-2	CASSLGDRTGELFF
TRBV5-1	TRBJ2-3	CASSQEVADTQYF
TRBV19	TRBJ2-7	CASSPSGSSYEQYF
TRBV19	TRBJ1-5	CASSIGGYSNQPQHF
TRBV28	TRBJ1-5	CASSPGAGGNQPQHF
TRBV7-2	TRBJ1-2	CASSLRGEADGYTF
TRBV19	TRBJ2-4	CASSMLGLAVFKNIQYF
TRBV27	TRBJ1-1	CASSVLQGTVEAFF
TRBV28	TRBJ2-1	CASSLRTSGFSPEQFF